Presented here are 30 T cell receptor beta chains from one specimen sequenced in a study of blood T cells in healthy people across ages (dated by TCRdb to about 2015). The protocol used for the library was 5' RACE. Sequencing was carried out with an Illumina HiSeq 2500. A second PCR of about 6 to 12 cycles was run with a J-beta primer mix and a sample-barcoded 5' primer. TCRdb's own reprocessing of the public reads used fastp at Q25 and MiXCR and kept productive beta chains. Every distinct CDR3 protein forms one entry, paired with its most common genes and DNA. Present in this sample are about 730,000 distinct CDR3 sequences, roughly 45% of which were seen just once. The ten largest make up under 25% of the sample. Sequences were obtained from blood. The receptors here all came from a woman in her fifties or sixties in good health.

Many counts were recorded for this clonotype. The CDR3 here is CASSRLGLVMDEQFF. In DNA, the CDR3 is TGCGCCAGCAGCCGATTGGGACTAGTCATGGATGAGCAGTTCTTC. The chain employs TRBV4-1 and TRBJ2-1; 8 nucleotides align to TRBD2. Germline trimming cut 4 bases from V and 8 bases from J; bases unmatched to any gene: 10. The CDR3 spans 15 residues. Germline V gene data show CDR1 as MGHRA and CDR2 as YSYEKL.

This clonotype was detected only once. In nucleotides, the CDR3 is TGTGCCAGCAATCCCGACAGGATGGGTGAGACCCAGTACTTC. This gives the protein CASNPDRMGETQYF. The rearrangement joins TRBV12-3 or TRBV12-4 to TRBJ2-5; D may be TRBD1 (6 bases). Trimming took off 7 bases at V and 5 bases at J, with 17 bases between the two ends. This CDR3 is built from 14 residues.

As regards this clonotype: This sequence may be a read error, since a much larger clone differs from it by one base. The V and J genes are TRBV25-1 and TRBJ2-1; TRBD1 or TRBD2 may be the D gene (7 bases each). The CDR3 extends over 17 amino acids. The V gene's germline CDR1 is MGHDK and CDR2 SYGVNS. The CDR3 bases are TGTGCCAACAGTGAACCTAATACAGGGGACTACTACAATGAGCAGTTCTTC. Translated: CANSEPNTGDYYNEQFF.

The rearrangement links TRBV20-1 to TRBJ2-4; a weak D match, TRBD1 (6 bases). V shed 6 bases and J shed 13 bases, with 25 bases lying between them. The CDR3 length is 14 residues. Germline V gene lookup returns CDR1 DFQATT and CDR2 SNEGSKA (reference sequence). The CDR3 protein is CSAAPGQRIDEQYF. The CDR3 DNA reads as TGCAGTGCAGCCCCGGGACAACGAATAGATGAGCAGTACTTC.

There are a few counts of this clonotype. The chain uses TRBV4-2 and TRBJ1-5; D might be TRBD1 (5 bases). V was shortened by 0 bases and J by 9 bases, with 15 bases between the two germline ends. The CDR3 extends over 15 amino acids. Germline lookup yields CDR1 LGHNA and CDR2 YNFKEQ. The CDR3 is CASSQDPANGGPQHF. The CDR3 region has the DNA TGTGCCAGCAGCCAAGATCCAGCAAATGGGGGGCCCCAGCATTTT.

The chain uses TRBV13 and TRBJ2-5; 10 bases are shared with TRBD2. The DNA end is a closer match to TRBJ2-7, so the J assignment may be wrong. The CDR3 spans 15 residues. Germline CDR1 PRHDT, CDR2 FYEKMQ (reference sequence). The CDR3 sequence: CASSPSSGGPHEQYF. The CDR3 DNA follows: TGTGCCAGCAGCCCCTCTAGCGGGGGTCCTCACGAGCAGTACTTC.

This clonotype was seen only a few times. This chain joins TRBV4-1 and TRBJ1-1, with D tentatively TRBD1 (6 bases). Germline CDR1 is MGHRA and CDR2 is YSYEKL. The V end was cut by 5 bases, the J end by 5 bases, with 18 bases between. The CDR3 length is 15 residues. The DNA of the CDR3 is TGCGCCAGCAGCTCAGACAGGAACAGTGGTACTGAAGCTTTCTTT. Encoded protein: CASSSDRNSGTEAFF.

This clonotype was recorded many times. In DNA, the CDR3 is TGCGCCAGCAGCCAAGATCGTTTCGGGACAGTTAACTATGGCTACACCTTC. This translates into CASSQDRFGTVNYGYTF. V usage is TRBV4-3 and J usage is TRBJ1-2, with TRBD1 matching 7 bases. The V segment lost 0 bases and the J segment 1 base; nucleotides outside the gene matches: 8. The CDR3 length is 17 residues. Per the germline V gene, CDR1 is LGHNA and CDR2 is YSLEER.

Only a few counts were recorded for this clonotype. The chain employs TRBV18 and TRBJ1-6; D gene unclear. The germline V gene has CDR1 KGHSH and CDR2 LQKENI. V was trimmed by 1 base and J by 6 bases, leaving 13 bases between them. The length of the CDR3 is 16 residues. CDR3 sequence reads: CASSPRSPQANSPLHF. CDR3 nucleotides: TGTGCCAGCTCACCACGGAGCCCGCAAGCTAATTCACCCCTCCACTTT.

The sample holds many counts of this clonotype. The chain combines TRBV4-1 with TRBJ2-7; possible D gene TRBD1, 6 bases. The length of the CDR3 is 15 residues. CDR1 MGHRA and CDR2 YSYEKL come from the germline V gene. The ends were cut back, 3 bases at V and 5 bases at J, with 17 bases in the middle. The CDR3 region has the DNA TGCGCCAGCAGCCACGAGGGGCAGGGGATAGACGAGCAGTACTTC. It codes for CASSHEGQGIDEQYF.

The chain couples TRBV11-2 to TRBJ2-1; 8 bases are a match to TRBD2. Germline trimming cut 7 bases from V and 8 bases from J; bases unmatched to any gene: 16. The CDR3 length is 16 residues. The V gene's germline CDR1 is SGHAT and CDR2 FQNNGV. The DNA for the CDR3 is TGTGCCAGCACCAAGACTCCGGCGTTACTAGCGGATGAGCAGTTCTTC. Protein product: CASTKTPALLADEQFF.

The rearrangement uses TRBV20-1 and TRBJ1-6; possible D gene TRBD1, 5 bases. Germline lookup yields CDR1 DFQATT and CDR2 SNEGSKA (reference sequence). With 6 bases removed from V and 1 base from J, the gap between germline ends came to 16 bases. This CDR3 comprises 16 residues. CDR3 bases: TGCAGTGCCCACCTCGGGGGGGAGTCCTATAATTCACCCCTCCACTTT. Translating it yields CSAHLGGESYNSPLHF.

The chain combines TRBV7-9 with TRBJ2-1, with TRBD1 identical over 7 bases. J lost 7 bases, V lost 6 bases, and 6 bases had no gene match. The CDR3 length is 13 residues. CDR1 SEHNR and CDR2 FQNEAQ come from the germline V gene (reference sequence). The CDR3 here is CASSFDRVNEQFF. The DNA for the CDR3 is TGTGCCAGCAGTTTCGACAGGGTTAATGAGCAGTTCTTC.

This sequence joins TRBV11-2 and TRBJ2-1; 13 bases agree with TRBD2. Germline trimming cut 4 bases from V and 2 bases from J; bases unmatched to any gene: 17. Germline CDR1 and CDR2: SGHAT and FQNNGV. The CDR3 contains 21 residues. CDR3 sequence reads: CASSSNRGLAGPMGTYNEQFF. The CDR3 bases are TGTGCCAGCAGCTCGAACAGGGGACTAGCGGGACCAATGGGGACCTACAATGAGCAGTTCTTC.

CDR3: CASSQEGRQSSYNSPLHF. CDR3 sequence (DNA): TGTGCCAGCAGCCAAGAAGGGAGACAGAGCTCCTATAATTCACCCCTCCACTTT. The chain carries TRBV14 and TRBJ1-6; TRBD1 might be the D (5 bases). Between the trimmed V and J ends, which lost 0 bases and 0 bases, there was a span of 12 bases. The CDR3 runs to 18 residues. Germline loops: CDR1 SGHDN, CDR2 FVKESK.

A remark on this clonotype: The junction shows a germline mismatch at one end, possibly a read error. This chain connects TRBV4-3 to TRBJ1-4; TRBD1 aligns across 8 bases. CDR1 is LGHNA, CDR2 YSLEER, per germline. The CDR3 is 15 amino acids. CDR3 DNA sequence: TGCGCCAGCAGCCAAGCCGGACAGGGTAATGAAGAACTGTTTTTT. Translation: CASSQAGQGNEELFF.

This clonotype turned up a few times. The chain uses TRBV6-2 or TRBV6-3 and TRBJ1-1; D is uncertain. The V end lost 7 bases, the J end lost 1 base, and 13 bases lay between the germline ends. Germline CDR1 and CDR2: MNHEY and SVGEGT. The CDR3 consists of 14 residues. The CDR3 bases are TGTGCCAGCACCAAAGAGGCAGCGAACACTGAAGCTTTCTTT. This encodes CASTKEAANTEAFF.

Remarks on this clonotype: A much larger clone is a single base away; this may be a read error. The V call is TRBV3-1, the J call TRBJ2-1, with 9 nucleotides matching TRBD2. CDR3 length: 15 residues. Germline V gene data show CDR1 as LGHDT and CDR2 as YNNKEL (reference sequence). The ends lost 6 bases at V and 0 bases at J; junction bases unmatched: 3. CDR3 in DNA: TGTGCCAGCAGGTATAGCGGGAGCTCCTACAATGAGCAGTTCTTC. The encoded protein is CASRYSGSSYNEQFF.

The V call is TRBV20-1, the J call TRBJ2-7; 7 nucleotides align to TRBD2. Germline V gives CDR1 DFQATT, CDR2 SNEGSKA (reference sequence). Unmatched junction bases numbered 11, after V lost 3 bases and J lost 3 bases. The CDR3 loop spans 15 amino acids. The CDR3 spells CSARERGSVGYEQYF. The CDR3 DNA follows: TGCAGTGCTAGGGAGCGGGGTAGTGTCGGCTACGAGCAGTACTTC.

The chain carries TRBV10-1 and TRBJ2-5; no clear D gene. The length of the CDR3 is 13 residues. The ends were cut back, 1 base at V and 11 bases at J, with 14 bases in the middle. Germline V gives CDR1 WNHNN, CDR2 SYGVQD (reference sequence). This CDR3 reads CASSEFNDNEQYF. DNA for the CDR3: TGCGCCAGCAGTGAGTTCAACGACAATGAGCAGTACTTC.

Only a few counts were recorded for this clonotype. The genes are TRBV7-9 and TRBJ2-5, with D maybe TRBD1 (6 bases). V was shortened by 5 bases and J by 5 bases, with 15 bases between the two germline ends. Germline lookup yields CDR1 SEHNR and CDR2 FQNEAQ (reference sequence). The CDR3 runs 14 residues. Written as DNA, the CDR3 is TGTGCCAGCAGCACGCGGACAGCGCGGGAGACCCAGTACTTC. Amino acids: CASSTRTARETQYF. Full variable domain (rest looked up from reference TRBV7-9 and TRBJ2-5): DTGVSQNPRHKITKRGQNVTFRCDPISEHNRLYWYRQTLGQGPEFLTYFQNEAQLEKSRLLSDRFSAERPKGSFSTLEIQRTEQGDSAMYLCASSTRTARETQYFGPGTRLLVL.

The chain joins TRBV29-1 to TRBJ2-3; D unclear. The V end was cut by 5 bases, the J end by 4 bases, with 13 bases between. The CDR3 runs 13 residues. The germline CDR1 and CDR2 sequences are SQVTM and ANQGSEA. The CDR3 reads CSVLYGGADTQYF. DNA for the CDR3: TGCAGCGTTTTATACGGTGGTGCAGATACGCAGTATTTT.

J is TRBJ2-7 and V is TRBV6-2 or TRBV6-3; a possible D gene is TRBD2 (6 bases). The CDR3 consists of 12 residues. V dropped 6 bases and J dropped 7 bases, with 13 bases sitting between them. The germline CDR1 and CDR2 sequences are MNHEY and SVGEGT. The CDR3 DNA is TGTGCCAGCAGCCAGACTAGTTATGAGCAGTACTTC. It yields the protein CASSQTSYEQYF.

CDR3 sequence (DNA): TGTGCCAGCAGCTCAGTAGACCAGGGGGCACCCTTCTACGAGCAGTACTTC. This codes for CASSSVDQGAPFYEQYF. V gene TRBV7-9 combines with J gene TRBJ2-7, with 8 nucleotides matching TRBD1. The CDR3 spans 17 residues. CDR1 and CDR2 from the germline V gene are SEHNR and FQNEAQ (reference sequence). V lost 4 bases and J lost 3; bases outside the gene matches: 14.

The chain joins TRBV29-1 to TRBJ2-1, with D uncertain. Trimming left V 4 bases short and J 3 bases short, with 13 bases between. The CDR3 consists of 14 residues. CDR1 SQVTM and CDR2 ANQGSEA come from the germline V gene. The CDR3 DNA sequence: TGCAGCGTTGTTGTTGGGGTTGACTACAATGAGCAGTTCTTC. Amino acids: CSVVVGVDYNEQFF.

In this sample, this clonotype turned up once. This chain joins TRBV3-1 and TRBJ1-3; D might be TRBD1 (6 bases). The CDR3 totals 16 residues. V was shortened by 0 bases and J by 4 bases, with 13 bases between the two germline ends. The germline V gene encodes CDR1 LGHDT and CDR2 YNNKEL (reference sequence). This CDR3 reads CASSQDGTTGGNTIYF. DNA for the CDR3: TGTGCCAGCAGCCAAGATGGGACGACAGGCGGAAACACCATATATTTT.

This clonotype showed up just a few times. The V call is TRBV7-2, the J call TRBJ2-7; D might be TRBD1 or TRBD2, each matching 6 bases. The CDR3 runs to 14 residues. Germline assignment: CDR1 SGHTA and CDR2 FQGNSA. Trimming pared 5 bases from V and 6 bases from J, leaving 17 bases between. This CDR3 reads CASSRRDGTSEQYF. The DNA of the CDR3 is TGTGCCAGCAGCCGGAGGGACGGGACAAGCGAGCAGTACTTC.

Details on this clonotype: This likely came from a read error, as a far larger clone is one base away. The chain has TRBV12-3 or TRBV12-4 and TRBJ2-3; a possible D gene is TRBD2 (5 bases). The CDR3 totals 15 residues. V lost 1 base and J lost 0, with 8 bases in between. CDR3 loop: CASSLVEGSTDTQYF. CDR3 bases: TGTGCCAGCAGTTTAGTCGAGGGCAGCACAGATACGCAGTATTTT.

The chain employs TRBV3-1 and TRBJ2-5; 7 bases line up with TRBD2. This CDR3 is built from 15 residues. Per the germline V gene, CDR1 is LGHDT and CDR2 is YNNKEL (reference sequence). V shed 1 base and J 11 bases; nucleotides not matched to a gene: 13. The CDR3 DNA reads as TGTGCCAGCAGCCAAGGATCTAGCGGCCACTACGGGCAGTACTTC. This codes for CASSQGSSGHYGQYF.

This clonotype was observed a handful of times. J is TRBJ2-3 and V is TRBV20-1; D might be TRBD2 (6 bases). The ends were cut back, 6 bases at V and 2 bases at J, with 18 bases in the middle. This CDR3 is 15 amino acids long. Germline CDR1 DFQATT, CDR2 SNEGSKA (reference sequence). In DNA, the CDR3 is TGCAGTGCAAGGACGGGGGTCATATTCACAGATACGCAGTATTTT. This codes for CSARTGVIFTDTQYF.